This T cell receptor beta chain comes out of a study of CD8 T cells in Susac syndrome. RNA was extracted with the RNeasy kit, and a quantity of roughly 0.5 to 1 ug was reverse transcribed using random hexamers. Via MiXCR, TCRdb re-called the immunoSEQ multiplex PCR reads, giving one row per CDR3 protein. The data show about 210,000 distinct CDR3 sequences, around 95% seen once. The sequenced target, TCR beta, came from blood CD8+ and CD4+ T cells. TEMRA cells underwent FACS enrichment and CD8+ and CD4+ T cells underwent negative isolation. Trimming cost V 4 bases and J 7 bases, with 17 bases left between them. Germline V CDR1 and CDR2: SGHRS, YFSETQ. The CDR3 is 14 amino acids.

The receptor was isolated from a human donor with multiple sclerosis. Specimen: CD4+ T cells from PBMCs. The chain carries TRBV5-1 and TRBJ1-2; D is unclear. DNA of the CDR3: TGCGCCAGCAGCCCCAAGGGTGACGGTGGTGGCTACACCTTC. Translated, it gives CASSPKGDGGGYTF.